In this sample, the clone carrying this T cell receptor (beta chain) turned up once. One end of the junction does not line up with germline, which may come from a read error. This record belongs to a study of OX40 agonist ivuxolimab in advanced cancers. There are 16 residues in the CDR3. Germline V gene sequence: CDR1 SGDLS, CDR2 YYNGEE. Clones were read by immunoSEQ multiplex PCR, and TCRdb kept only the in-frame ones, dropping some. The profile shows 22,000 or so clones, 84% of them singletons. V is TRBV9 and J is TRBJ2-5, with D possibly called TRBD1 or TRBD2 (6 bases each). The specimen was CD4+ or CD8+ T cells sorted from blood, collected in a trial of the OX40 agonist ivuxolimab. This TCR came from an adult with an advanced solid tumor such as melanoma, head and neck, liver or kidney cancer. The CDR3 sequence: CASSPDHIGGQGTQYF. CDR3 nucleotides: TGTGCCAGCAGCCCCGATCATATAGGGGGGCAAGGGACCCAGTACTTC.